Sequencing of this T cell receptor beta chain was carried out in a study of beta chain features in type 1 diabetes. Whole-study results and caveats: Researchers report that Type 1 diabetes patients had moderately but significantly shorter TCRB CDR3s across all four CD4+ subsets.

Expressed TCRB transcripts were sequenced after all isolated RNA was converted to cDNA. Clones were read by immunoSEQ multiplex PCR, and TCRdb kept only the in-frame ones, dropping some. Of roughly 290,000 clones in the sample, over 14% were seen once. This clone was picked up a small number of times. Its antigen is as yet unknown. Sorting based on CD45RO/CCR7/CD25/CD127/CD95/CD27 separated CD4+ naive, central memory, regulatory and stem cell-like memory cells. This CDR3 comprises 16 residues. V lost 5 bases and J 4 bases, leaving 21 bases between the germline ends. CDR1 is SGHDN and CDR2 is FVKESK in the germline V gene.

Sequenced sample: naive CD4+ T cells from blood. This TCR was sampled from a man between 18 and 35 years old with type 1 diabetes. The V and J genes are TRBV14 and TRBJ2-7; perhaps TRBD1 as D (6 bases). The CDR3, as DNA: TGTGCCAGCAGCACACGGCGGACAGCGTGGGGTTACGAGCAGTACTTC. This sequence encodes CASSTRRTAWGYEQYF.